The 30 T cell receptor beta chains listed next were all sequenced from one sample in a study of control samples from healthy donors and cancer patients (dated by TCRdb to the early 2020s). Library creation used the immunoSEQ multiplex PCR assay. What TCRdb holds here is the immuneACCESS table cut down to in-frame rearrangements. Part of the clones is not present; checked against another copy, under half of the missing clones reflect an unresolved V gene, and the others are unexplained. This sample is represented by roughly 100,000 clones; 88% of them were singletons. The top ten constitute 13% to 15% of the sample. Sequenced: blood. These receptors originate from a man aged 25-45 years in good health.

The chain couples TRBV5-1 to TRBJ2-5; TRBD2 aligns across 11 bases. With V trimmed by 4 bases and J by 4 bases, 18 bases remained unmatched. The CDR3 is 19 amino acids. Germline V lookup: CDR1 SGHRS, CDR2 YFSETQ. CDR3 bases: TGCGCCAGCAGCCCGGATGGGACTAGCGGATATGGGGCCAGAGAGACCCAGTACTTC. It codes for CASSPDGTSGYGARETQYF.

This clone was counted only a few times. V is TRBV2 and J is TRBJ2-5; D might be TRBD1 or TRBD2, each matching 5 bases. Between the trimmed V and J ends, which lost 4 bases and 1 base, there was a span of 13 bases. From germline, CDR1 is SNHLY and CDR2 FYNNEI. This CDR3 is built from 15 residues. The CDR3 is CASSGDRVTQETQYF. The CDR3 DNA sequence: TGTGCCAGCAGTGGGGACCGGGTGACCCAAGAGACCCAGTACTTC.

This rearrangement joins TRBV27 to TRBJ1-5, with D uncertain. Trimming removed 5 bases at V and 3 bases at J, with 14 bases between. This CDR3 contains 15 residues. Germline lookup yields CDR1 MNHEY and CDR2 SMNVEV (reference sequence). The CDR3 reads CASSRTAGYNQPQHF. DNA of the CDR3: TGTGCCAGCAGTAGGACCGCCGGATACAATCAGCCCCAGCATTTT.

This clone occurred once. This rearrangement joins TRBV19 to TRBJ2-7, with a possible D match to TRBD1 (6 bases). V lost 8 bases and J 0 bases, leaving 14 bases between the germline ends. Germline-derived CDR1 and CDR2 are LNHDA and SQIVND (reference sequence). The CDR3 sequence is 14 residues long. The CDR3 here is CASRTGLSSYEQYF. The CDR3 bases are TGTGCCAGTCGAACAGGGTTGAGCTCCTACGAGCAGTACTTC.

Notes on this clone: The identical CDR3 is also encoded by other nucleotide sequences in the sample. V usage is TRBV11-2 and J usage is TRBJ1-2; 12 bases fit TRBD1. The CDR3 totals 17 residues. V lost 2 bases to trimming and J lost 8 bases; unmatched junction nucleotides: 12. Per germline, CDR1 SGHAT and CDR2 FQNNGV. The CDR3 coding sequence is TGTGCCAGCAGCTTAAGAAAACCGGGACAGGGGGCGGGGGGCTACACCTTC. Translated: CASSLRKPGQGAGGYTF. The full variable domain, its missing parts supplied by reference TRBV11-2 and TRBJ1-2, is EAGVAQSPRYKIIEKRQSVAFWCNPISGHATLYWYQQILGQGPKLLIQFQNNGVVDDSQLPKDRFSAERLKGVDSTLKIQPAKLEDSAVYLCASSLRKPGQGAGGYTFGSGTRLTVV.

The CDR3 nucleotides read TGTGCCAGCCGTTCTAGTTTTGCGGGAGCCACCGGGGAGCTGTTTTTT. This translates into CASRSSFAGATGELFF. The V gene is TRBV28, the J gene TRBJ2-2, with 7 bases that match TRBD2. This CDR3 spans 16 amino acids. J gave up 4 bases and V 8 bases, and 13 bases lay outside the gene matches. Germline loops: CDR1 MDHEN, CDR2 SYDVKM.

The rearrangement uses TRBV7-3 and TRBJ2-2; D might be TRBD2 (5 bases). Germline V gives CDR1 SGHTA, CDR2 FQGTGA. The CDR3 runs to 13 residues. Trimming left V 5 bases short and J 7 bases short, with 11 bases between. The CDR3, as DNA: TGTGCCAGCAGCCCGGGGATAGGCGGGGAGCTGTTTTTT. The encoded protein is CASSPGIGGELFF.

The chain joins TRBV29-1 to TRBJ2-3; 9 bases are shared with TRBD1. Germline V CDR1 and CDR2: SQVTM, ANQGSEA. The J segment lost 3 bases and the V segment lost 5 bases, leaving 6 bases of the junction unmatched. This CDR3 spans 14 amino acids. The CDR3, as DNA: TGCAGCGTTTACAGGGGGCTATTGACAGATACGCAGTATTTT. This encodes CSVYRGLLTDTQYF.

The gene calls are TRBV12-3 or TRBV12-4 and TRBJ1-1; unclear D gene. The CDR3 spans 13 residues. Trimming stripped 8 bases from V and 5 bases from J, with 15 bases between. CDR3 coding DNA: TGTGCCAGCTTGGCACTTCGGGGTACTGAAGCTTTCTTT. It translates to CASLALRGTEAFF.

The chain combines TRBV20-1 with TRBJ2-2, with 14 positions matching TRBD2. There are 15 residues in the CDR3. Germline V gene lookup returns CDR1 DFQATT and CDR2 SNEGSKA (reference sequence). The V segment lost 3 bases and the J segment 6 bases; nucleotides outside the gene matches: 3. Here the CDR3 reads CSASGGLAGAGELFF. CDR3 DNA sequence: TGCAGTGCTAGTGGGGGACTAGCGGGAGCCGGGGAGCTGTTTTTT.

This sequence joins TRBV9 and TRBJ1-1; no clear D. The CDR3 runs 14 residues. The germline gives CDR1 SGDLS, CDR2 YYNGEE. V was cut by 0 bases and J by 2 bases, with 8 bases left in between. The DNA of the CDR3 is TGTGCCAGCAGCGTAGGCCCTGAAAACACTGAAGCTTTCTTT. Translation gives CASSVGPENTEAFF.

The genes are TRBV6-5 and TRBJ1-6; D is ambiguous. With 6 bases removed from V and 13 bases from J, the gap between germline ends came to 16 bases. CDR3 length: 13 amino acids. The germline V gene encodes CDR1 MNHEY and CDR2 SVGAGI. The CDR3 region is CASSLPPPGPLHF. The CDR3 DNA reads TGTGCCAGCAGCCTACCGCCCCCCGGGCCCCTCCACTTT.

V is TRBV28 and J is TRBJ2-3, with D unclear. The CDR3 is made up of 15 amino acids. V lost 6 bases to trimming and J lost 3 bases, with 16 bases between them. Germline CDR1 MDHEN, CDR2 SYDVKM. The CDR3 DNA reads TGTGCCAGCAGCCCTAGGGTTCTGGGGACAGATACGCAGTATTTT. Encoded protein: CASSPRVLGTDTQYF.

This clone was observed a few times. This chain links TRBV6-5 with TRBJ1-2; 10 positions match TRBD1. V was pared by 0 bases and J by 4 bases, with 5 bases of the junction left unmatched. CDR3 length equals 16 residues. Germline V gives CDR1 MNHEY, CDR2 SVGAGI. The CDR3 DNA is TGTGCCAGCAGTTACTCGAGGACAGGGGGGTCCTATGGCTACACCTTC. Its protein is CASSYSRTGGSYGYTF.

This clone appeared a few times. V and J are TRBV7-2 and TRBJ1-6; weak D call: TRBD1 (5 bases). The ends were cut back, 6 bases at V and 12 bases at J, with 12 bases in the middle. Germline CDR1 SGHTA, CDR2 FQGNSA. The CDR3 contains 12 residues. CDR3 nucleotides: TGTGCCAGCAGTTTTATGGGGCGACCCCTCCACTTT. It specifies CASSFMGRPLHF. The full variable domain, in which reference TRBV7-2 and TRBJ1-6 provide the parts outside the CDR3, is GAGVSQSPSNKVTEKGKDVELRCDPISGHTALYWYRQSLGQGLEFLIYFQGNSAPDKSGLPSDRFSAERTGGSVSTLTIQRTQQEDSAVYLCASSFMGRPLHFGNGTRLTVT.

This clone has just one count. The gene calls are TRBV10-2 and TRBJ1-3; D not certain. Germline loops: CDR1 WSHSY, CDR2 SAAADI. This CDR3 is 13 amino acids long. Trimming stripped 11 bases from V and 0 bases from J, with 11 bases between. Written as DNA, the CDR3 is TGCGCCTCACAGACATCCTCTGGAAACACCATATATTTT. Translated: CASQTSSGNTIYF.

V usage is TRBV30 and J usage is TRBJ1-5; no reliable D call. Deletions cut 2 bases from V and 6 bases from J, with 8 bases between. The CDR3 consists of 12 residues. The V gene's germline CDR1 is GTSNPN and CDR2 SVGIG (reference sequence). The CDR3 DNA reads as TGTGCCTGGAGTCCAGGCCCTCAGCCCCAGCATTTT. Translated: CAWSPGPQPQHF.

The chain is built from TRBV27 and TRBJ1-5; D gene unclear. Trimming took off 2 bases at V and 2 bases at J, with 10 bases between the two ends. The length of the CDR3 is 15 residues. CDR1 is MNHEY and CDR2 is SMNVEV in the germline V gene (reference sequence). The CDR3 DNA is TGTGCCAGCAGTTTAGGTAGACGGGGCAATCAGCCCCAGCATTTT. Protein: CASSLGRRGNQPQHF.

The chain employs TRBV6-2 or TRBV6-3 and TRBJ2-7; D gene ambiguous. Trimming took off 1 base at V and 0 bases at J, with 4 bases between the two ends. Germline V gives CDR1 MNHEY, CDR2 SVGEGT. This CDR3 contains 13 residues. The CDR3 region has the DNA TGTGCCAGCAGTTACTTCAGCTCCTACGAGCAGTACTTC. It is translated as CASSYFSSYEQYF.

The chain uses TRBV18 and TRBJ2-7, with D possibly called TRBD1 or TRBD2 (5 bases each). With 1 base removed from V and 5 bases from J, the gap between germline ends came to 15 bases. CDR3 length: 15 amino acids. Per germline, CDR1 KGHSH and CDR2 LQKENI. The CDR3 protein is CASSPRRDRIDEQYF. The CDR3 nucleotides are TGTGCCAGCTCACCACGCAGGGACCGGATTGACGAGCAGTACTTC.

The gene calls are TRBV5-1 and TRBJ2-2, with 9 bases fitting TRBD1. From germline, CDR1 is SGHRS and CDR2 YFSETQ. The CDR3 extends over 14 amino acids. The V segment lost 8 bases and the J segment 4 bases; nucleotides outside the gene matches: 6. The CDR3 bases are TGCGCCAGTCGGACAGGGGCTAGCACCGGGGAGCTGTTTTTT. Encoded protein: CASRTGASTGELFF.

This chain joins TRBV11-3 and TRBJ2-7; no firm D call. V lost 2 bases and J 4 bases, leaving 6 bases between the germline ends. Per germline, CDR1 SGHNT and CDR2 YENEEA. The CDR3 consists of 12 residues. The CDR3 protein is CASSLISYEQYF. Written as DNA, the CDR3 is TGTGCCAGCAGCTTAATCAGTTACGAGCAGTACTTC.

The V call is TRBV18, the J call TRBJ2-7; 9 bases align to TRBD1. The CDR3 runs to 14 residues. Germline loops: CDR1 KGHSH, CDR2 LQKENI. With V trimmed by 6 bases and J by 4 bases, 7 bases remained unmatched. The CDR3 here is CASSRGQGVYEQYF. CDR3 DNA sequence: TGTGCCAGCTCCCGGGGACAGGGTGTATACGAGCAGTACTTC.

V is TRBV30 and J is TRBJ2-2; D is uncertain. In germline, CDR1 is GTSNPN, CDR2 SVGIG (reference sequence). The CDR3 sequence is 13 residues long. With 1 base removed from V and 4 bases from J, the gap between germline ends came to 7 bases. CDR3 nucleotides: TGTGCCTGGAGTGCCTACGGCACCGGGGAGCTGTTTTTT. Its protein is CAWSAYGTGELFF.

V usage is TRBV6-5 and J usage is TRBJ1-5; no reliable D call. Germline lookup yields CDR1 MNHEY and CDR2 SVGAGI. The CDR3 length is 15 residues. V lost 9 bases and J lost 3, with 18 bases in between. The CDR3 DNA follows: TGTGCCAGTCGCTGGGCGGCGCAGAACAATCAGCCCCAGCATTTT. Its translation: CASRWAAQNNQPQHF.

The chain carries TRBV5-1 and TRBJ1-1; tentatively, D is TRBD1 (5 bases). CDR1 is SGHRS, CDR2 YFSETQ, per germline. Trimming left V 2 bases short and J 0 bases short, with 14 bases between. CDR3 size: 16 residues. DNA for the CDR3: TGCGCCAGCAGCTTAAATACCGGGACGGTGAACACTGAAGCTTTCTTT. Its protein product is CASSLNTGTVNTEAFF.

V gene TRBV6-2 or TRBV6-3 combines with J gene TRBJ2-3, with unresolved D. Trimming shortened V by 2 bases and J by 2 bases, and 5 bases separated the two germline ends. The CDR3 runs 13 residues. Per the germline V gene, CDR1 is MNHEY and CDR2 is SVGEGT. The DNA of the CDR3 is TGTGCCAGCAGTTACGACCTCACAGATACGCAGTATTTT. Its translation: CASSYDLTDTQYF.

V gene TRBV10-2 combines with J gene TRBJ2-3; 9 bases are shared with TRBD2. CDR3 length: 15 amino acids. Trimming at V came to 9 bases and at J to 2 bases, leaving 9 bases not matched to a gene. CDR1 and CDR2 (germline): WSHSY, SAAADI. The CDR3 DNA reads as TGCGCCAGTCGAAAAGGGACTAGCTACACAGATACGCAGTATTTT. Protein product: CASRKGTSYTDTQYF.

This clone has a handful of counts. The CDR3 loop is CASSQDLGLEAGELFF. The CDR3 DNA reads as TGCGCCAGCAGCCAAGATTTGGGACTAGAGGCCGGGGAGCTGTTTTTT. The genes are TRBV4-3 and TRBJ2-2; 8 bases align to TRBD2. The CDR3 sequence is 16 residues long. The germline CDR1 and CDR2 sequences are LGHNA and YSLEER. The trim removed 0 bases at V and 6 bases at J, leaving 6 bases unmatched.

A remark on this clone: The junction does not match germline at one end; this may be a read error. V and J are TRBV19 and TRBJ2-3, with 10 bases fitting TRBD2. Germline CDR1 and CDR2: LNHDA and SQIVND (reference sequence). CDR3 length equals 15 residues. CDR3 amino acids: CASTIASGSTDTQYF. As DNA, the CDR3 is TGTGCCAGTACTATAGCTAGCGGGAGTACAGATACGCAGTATTTT.